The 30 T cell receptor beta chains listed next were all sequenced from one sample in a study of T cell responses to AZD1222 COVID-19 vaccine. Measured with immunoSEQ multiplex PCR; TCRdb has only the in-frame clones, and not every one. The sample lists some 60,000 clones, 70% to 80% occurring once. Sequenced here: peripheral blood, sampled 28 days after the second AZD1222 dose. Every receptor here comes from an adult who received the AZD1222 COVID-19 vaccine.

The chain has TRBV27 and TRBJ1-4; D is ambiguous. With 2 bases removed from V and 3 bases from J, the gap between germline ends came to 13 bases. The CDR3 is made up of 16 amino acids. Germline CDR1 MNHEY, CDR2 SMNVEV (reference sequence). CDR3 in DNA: TGTGCCAGCAGTTTAAATGGGCCCCGGGCTAATGAAAAACTGTTTTTT. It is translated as CASSLNGPRANEKLFF.

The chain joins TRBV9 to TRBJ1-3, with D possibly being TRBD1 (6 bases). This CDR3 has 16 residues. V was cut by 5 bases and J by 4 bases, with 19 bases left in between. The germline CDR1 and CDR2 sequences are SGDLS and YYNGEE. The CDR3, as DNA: TGTGCCAGCAGTAGAGGAGGGGGAGGGTCCGGAAACACCATATATTTT. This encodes CASSRGGGGSGNTIYF.

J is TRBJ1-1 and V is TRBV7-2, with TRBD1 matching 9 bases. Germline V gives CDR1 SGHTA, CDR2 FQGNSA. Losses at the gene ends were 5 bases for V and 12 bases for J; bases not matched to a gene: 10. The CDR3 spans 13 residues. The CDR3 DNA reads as TGTGCCAGCAGCCCCGTAGGACAGGGGAGGTCTTTCTTT. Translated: CASSPVGQGRSFF.

The CDR3 DNA sequence: TGTGCCTGGAGTATAGACCCGGGGAGCGAAAAACTGTTTTTT. Its translation: CAWSIDPGSEKLFF. This chain connects TRBV30 to TRBJ1-4; no clear D gene. Germline loops: CDR1 GTSNPN, CDR2 SVGIG (reference sequence). The CDR3 extends over 14 amino acids. V gave up 2 bases and J gave up 8 bases, with 15 bases separating them.

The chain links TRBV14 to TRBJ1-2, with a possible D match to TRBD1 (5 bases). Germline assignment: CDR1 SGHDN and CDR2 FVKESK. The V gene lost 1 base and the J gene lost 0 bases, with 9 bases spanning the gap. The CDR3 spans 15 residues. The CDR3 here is CASSQVAGANYGYTF. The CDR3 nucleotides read TGTGCCAGCAGCCAAGTGGCGGGGGCTAACTATGGCTACACCTTC.

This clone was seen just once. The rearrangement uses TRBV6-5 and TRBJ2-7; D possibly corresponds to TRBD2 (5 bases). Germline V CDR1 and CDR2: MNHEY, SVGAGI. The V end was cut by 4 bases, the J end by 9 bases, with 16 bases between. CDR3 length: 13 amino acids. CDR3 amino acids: CASSSSSAGTQYF. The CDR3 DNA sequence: TGTGCCAGCAGTTCTTCCAGCGCGGGCACGCAGTACTTC.

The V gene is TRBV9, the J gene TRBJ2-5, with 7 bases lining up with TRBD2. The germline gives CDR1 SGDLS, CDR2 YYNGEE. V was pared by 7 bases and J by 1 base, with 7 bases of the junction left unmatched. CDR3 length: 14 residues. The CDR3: CASGPGTTQETQYF. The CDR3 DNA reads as TGTGCCAGCGGGCCGGGGACTACCCAAGAGACCCAGTACTTC. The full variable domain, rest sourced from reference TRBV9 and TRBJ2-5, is DSGVTQTPKHLITATGQRVTLRCSPRSGDLSVYWYQQSLDQGLQFLIQYYNGEERAKGNILERFSAQQFPDLHSELNLSSLELGDSALYFCASGPGTTQETQYFGPGTRLLVL.

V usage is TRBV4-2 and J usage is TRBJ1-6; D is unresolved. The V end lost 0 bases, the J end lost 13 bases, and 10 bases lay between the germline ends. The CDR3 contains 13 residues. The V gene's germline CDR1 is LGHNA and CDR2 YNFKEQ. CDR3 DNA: TGTGCCAGCAGCCAAGATCAGTCCTCCCCCCTCCACTTT. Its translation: CASSQDQSSPLHF.

For the CDR3, the DNA is TGTGCCAGCTCCCGGGGTAACGCTAACCTCTATGGCTACACCTTC. Translating it yields CASSRGNANLYGYTF. The chain carries TRBV19 and TRBJ1-2; no definite D call. CDR1 is LNHDA and CDR2 is SQIVND in the germline V gene (reference sequence). The ends were cut back, 9 bases at V and 4 bases at J, with 21 bases in the middle. CDR3 size: 15 residues.

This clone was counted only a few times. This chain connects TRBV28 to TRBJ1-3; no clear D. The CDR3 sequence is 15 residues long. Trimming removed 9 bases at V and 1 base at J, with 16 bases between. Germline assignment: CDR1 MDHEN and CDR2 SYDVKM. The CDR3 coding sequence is TGTGCCAGTTTCGGTTGGAGGAAATCTGGAAACACCATATATTTT. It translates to CASFGWRKSGNTIYF.

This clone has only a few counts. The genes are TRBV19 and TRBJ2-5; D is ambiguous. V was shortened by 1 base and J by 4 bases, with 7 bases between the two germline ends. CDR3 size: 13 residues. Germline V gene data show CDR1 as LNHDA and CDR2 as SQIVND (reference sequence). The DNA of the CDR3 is TGTGCCAGTAGTATAGGGGGTAGAGAGACCCAGTACTTC. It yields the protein CASSIGGRETQYF.

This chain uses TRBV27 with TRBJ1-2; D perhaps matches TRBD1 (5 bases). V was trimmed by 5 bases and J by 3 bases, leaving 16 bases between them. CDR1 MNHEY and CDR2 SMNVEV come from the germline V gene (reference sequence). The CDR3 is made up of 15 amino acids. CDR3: CASSPLGEGHYGYTF. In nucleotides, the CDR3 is TGTGCCAGCAGTCCTCTGGGGGAAGGACACTATGGCTACACCTTC.

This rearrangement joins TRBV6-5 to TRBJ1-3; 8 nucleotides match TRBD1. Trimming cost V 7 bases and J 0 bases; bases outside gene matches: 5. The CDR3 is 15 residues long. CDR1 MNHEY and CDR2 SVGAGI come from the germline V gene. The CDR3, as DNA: TGTGCCAGCATCCAGACAGGGGACTCTGGAAACACCATATATTTT. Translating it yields CASIQTGDSGNTIYF.

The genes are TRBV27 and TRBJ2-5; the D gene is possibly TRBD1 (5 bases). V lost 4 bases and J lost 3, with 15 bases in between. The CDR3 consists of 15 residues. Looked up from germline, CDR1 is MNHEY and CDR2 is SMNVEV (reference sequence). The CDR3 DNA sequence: TGTGCCAGCAGTTCTGCCTCAGGGTGGGAAGAGACCCAGTACTTC. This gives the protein CASSSASGWEETQYF.

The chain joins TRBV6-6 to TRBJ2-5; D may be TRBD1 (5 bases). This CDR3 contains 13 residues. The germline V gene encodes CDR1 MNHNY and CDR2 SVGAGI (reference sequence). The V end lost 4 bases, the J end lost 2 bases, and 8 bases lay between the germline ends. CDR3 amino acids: CASSWQGQETQYF. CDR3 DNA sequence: TGTGCCAGCAGTTGGCAGGGTCAAGAGACCCAGTACTTC.

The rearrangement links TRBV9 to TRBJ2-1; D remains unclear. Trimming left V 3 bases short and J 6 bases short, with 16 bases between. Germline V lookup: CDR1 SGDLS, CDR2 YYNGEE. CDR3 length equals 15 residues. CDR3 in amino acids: CASSARNYLSNEQFF. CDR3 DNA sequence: TGTGCCAGCAGCGCCCGAAACTATTTATCCAATGAGCAGTTCTTC.

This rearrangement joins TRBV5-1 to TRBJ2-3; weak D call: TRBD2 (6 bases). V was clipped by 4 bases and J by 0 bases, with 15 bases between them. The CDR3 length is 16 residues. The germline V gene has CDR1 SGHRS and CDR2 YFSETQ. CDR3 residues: CASSVAGMPSTDTQYF. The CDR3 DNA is TGCGCCAGCAGCGTGGCGGGGATGCCTAGCACAGATACGCAGTATTTT.

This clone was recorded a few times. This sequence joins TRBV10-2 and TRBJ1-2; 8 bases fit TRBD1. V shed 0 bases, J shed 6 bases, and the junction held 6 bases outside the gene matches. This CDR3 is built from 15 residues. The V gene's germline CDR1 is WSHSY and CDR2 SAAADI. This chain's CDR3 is CASSESRRTGNGYTF. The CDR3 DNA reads TGCGCCAGCAGTGAGTCGAGAAGGACAGGGAATGGCTACACCTTC.

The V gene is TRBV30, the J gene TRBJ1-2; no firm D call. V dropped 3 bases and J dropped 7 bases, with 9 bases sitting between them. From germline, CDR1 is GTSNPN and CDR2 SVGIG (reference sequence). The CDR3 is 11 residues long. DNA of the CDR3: TGTGCCTGGAGCCTCGGTGGTGGCTACACCTTC. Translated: CAWSLGGGYTF.

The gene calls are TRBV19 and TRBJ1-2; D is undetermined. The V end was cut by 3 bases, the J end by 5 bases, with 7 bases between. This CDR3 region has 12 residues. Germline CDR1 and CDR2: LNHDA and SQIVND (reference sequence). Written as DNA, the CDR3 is TGTGCCAGTAGTATCTCGCGATATGGCTACACCTTC. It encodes CASSISRYGYTF.

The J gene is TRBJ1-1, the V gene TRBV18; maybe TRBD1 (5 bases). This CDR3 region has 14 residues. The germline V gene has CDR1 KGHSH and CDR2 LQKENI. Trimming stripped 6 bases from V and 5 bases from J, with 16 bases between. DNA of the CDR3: TGTGCCAGCTCTTCCCCGTTGGGGGAAACTGAAGCTTTCTTT. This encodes CASSSPLGETEAFF.

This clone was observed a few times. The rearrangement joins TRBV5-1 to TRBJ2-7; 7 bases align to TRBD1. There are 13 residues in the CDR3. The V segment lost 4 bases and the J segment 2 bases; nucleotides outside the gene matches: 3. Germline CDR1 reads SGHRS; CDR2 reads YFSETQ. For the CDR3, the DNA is TGCGCCAGCAGCGTCGGGACAGCCTACGAGCAGTACTTC. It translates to CASSVGTAYEQYF.

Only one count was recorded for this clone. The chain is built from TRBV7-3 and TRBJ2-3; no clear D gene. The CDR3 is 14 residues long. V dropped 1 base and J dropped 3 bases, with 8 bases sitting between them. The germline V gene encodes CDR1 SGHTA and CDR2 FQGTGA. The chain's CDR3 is CASSLMMGTDTQYF. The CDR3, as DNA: TGTGCCAGCAGCTTAATGATGGGAACAGATACGCAGTATTTT.

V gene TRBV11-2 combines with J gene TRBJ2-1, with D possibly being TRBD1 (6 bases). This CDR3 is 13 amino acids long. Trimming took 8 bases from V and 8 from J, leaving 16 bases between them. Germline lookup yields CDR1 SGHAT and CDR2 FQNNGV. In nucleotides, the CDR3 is TGTGCCAGCCGTCGGGACAACGTCGATGAGCAGTTCTTC. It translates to CASRRDNVDEQFF.

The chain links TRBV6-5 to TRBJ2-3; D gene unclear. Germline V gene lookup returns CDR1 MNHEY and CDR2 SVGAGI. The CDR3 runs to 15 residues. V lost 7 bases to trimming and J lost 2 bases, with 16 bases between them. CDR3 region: CASTPSRWNTDTQYF. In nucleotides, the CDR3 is TGTGCCAGCACCCCCTCCCGGTGGAACACAGATACGCAGTATTTT.

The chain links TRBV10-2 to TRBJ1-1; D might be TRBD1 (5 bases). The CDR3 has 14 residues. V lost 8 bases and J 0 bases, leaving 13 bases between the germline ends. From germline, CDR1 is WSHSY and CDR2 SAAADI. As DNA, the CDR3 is TGCGCCAGCTCTGGGACGGATTTGAACACTGAAGCTTTCTTT. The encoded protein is CASSGTDLNTEAFF.

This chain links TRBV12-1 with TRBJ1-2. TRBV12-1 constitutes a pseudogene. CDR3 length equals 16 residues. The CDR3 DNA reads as TGTGCCAGCAGTACCCTCCCAGCGGAAGCTAACTATGGCTACACCTTC. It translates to CASSTLPAEANYGYTF.

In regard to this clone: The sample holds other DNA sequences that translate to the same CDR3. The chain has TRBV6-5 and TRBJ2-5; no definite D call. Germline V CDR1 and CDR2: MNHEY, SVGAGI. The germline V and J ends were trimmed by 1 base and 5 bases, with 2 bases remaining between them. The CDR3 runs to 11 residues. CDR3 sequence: CASSYLETQYF. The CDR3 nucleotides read TGTGCCAGCAGTTACTTGGAGACCCAGTACTTC.

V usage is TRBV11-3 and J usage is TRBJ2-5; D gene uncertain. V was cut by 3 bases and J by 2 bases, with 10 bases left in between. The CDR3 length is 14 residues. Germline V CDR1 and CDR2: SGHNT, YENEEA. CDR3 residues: CASSFFPEQETQYF. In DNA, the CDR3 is TGTGCCAGCAGCTTTTTTCCCGAGCAAGAGACCCAGTACTTC. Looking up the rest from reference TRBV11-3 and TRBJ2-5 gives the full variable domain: EAGVVQSPRYKIIEKKQPVAFWCNPISGHNTLYWYLQNLGQGPELLIRYENEEAVDDSQLPKDRFSAERLKGVDSTLKIQPAELGDSAVYLCASSFFPEQETQYFGPGTRLLVL.

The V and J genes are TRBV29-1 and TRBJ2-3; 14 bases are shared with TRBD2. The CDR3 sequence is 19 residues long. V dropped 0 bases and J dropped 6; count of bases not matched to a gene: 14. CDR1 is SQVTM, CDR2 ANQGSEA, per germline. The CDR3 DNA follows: TGCAGCGTTGAAGACAGGACTAGCGGGGGGTCGATTCTACCGGATACGCAGTATTTT. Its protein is CSVEDRTSGGSILPDTQYF.